This T cell receptor beta chain was observed in a study of blood T cell repertoires in COVID-19. Per the original methods: Reference gene primer amplification yielded estimated nucleated cell counts. The table came from immunoSEQ multiplex PCR; TCRdb's copy has only in-frame clones and leaves some out. From that table come the V and J calls and clone size; the DNA was used to work out D and trimming. The table has a few hundred thousand clones, around 88% seen once. The CDR3 extends over 17 amino acids. The V segment lost 1 base and the J segment 11 bases; nucleotides outside the gene matches: 17. In germline, CDR1 is SGHDT, CDR2 YYEEEE.

The TCR was taken from a woman between 25 and 40 years old with COVID-19, enrolled during active disease. Source material: peripheral blood. The rearrangement uses TRBV5-6 and TRBJ2-1; TRBD2 matches 8 bases. The CDR3 DNA reads as TGTGCCAGCAGCTTGAGTTCCGGGGTAGCGGGAATCGATCAGCAGTTCTTC. Its translation is CASSLSSGVAGIDQQFF.